The source of this T cell receptor beta chain is a study of control samples from healthy donors and cancer patients. Profiled with immunoSEQ multiplex PCR; TCRdb holds only in-frame clones, not every one. The data show 55,000 to 90,000 clones, around 82% seen once. J lost 0 bases, V lost 4 bases, and 7 bases had no gene match. The CDR3 contains 16 residues. Germline CDR1 SGHNT, CDR2 YYREEE (reference sequence). This receptor was taken from a man aged 45-60 years in good health. The specimen was blood. The chain recombines TRBV5-4 with TRBJ2-1, with TRBD2 identical over 7 bases. CDR3 sequence: CASSRELASSYNEQFF. CDR3 nucleotides: TGTGCCAGCAGCCGGGAACTAGCGAGCTCCTACAATGAGCAGTTCTTC. Looking up the rest from reference TRBV5-4 and TRBJ2-1 gives the full variable domain: ETGVTQSPTHLIKTRGQQVTLRCSSQSGHNTVSWYQQALGQGPQFIFQYYREEENGRGNFPPRFSGLQFPNYSSELNVNALELDDSALYLCASSRELASSYNEQFFGPGTRLTVL.